This record looks at one TCR beta chain sequence and its context. This entry comes from a study of blood T cell repertoires in COVID-19. As for the study in general: The study drew acute and convalescent COVID-19 samples from the United States, Italy and Spain. The cDNA or gDNA used as material had been derived from T cells, B-cell-depleted T cells, or PBMCs.

CDR1 and CDR2 (germline): SGHTA, FQGNSA. J lost 0 bases, V lost 5 bases, and 5 bases had no gene match. The CDR3 has 16 amino acids. Authors' analysis steps: The assay estimated nucleated cells by amplifying reference gene primers. Assay: immunoSEQ multiplex PCR; the TCRdb copy retains only in-frame clones and omits some. The V and J calls and the clone size are those of that table, but D and trimming were determined from the DNA. This sample carries under 150,000 clones, 88% of them seen once, and the ten largest clones take 1.5% to 1.7%. The rearrangement joins TRBV7-2 to TRBJ1-5; TRBD1 agrees at 9 bases. The sample comprised peripheral blood. This receptor was identified in a human donor in a cohort sampled during active COVID-19. The CDR3 reads CASSASGQGSNQPQHF. CDR3 DNA: TGTGCCAGCAGCGCCTCGGGACAGGGTAGCAATCAGCCCCAGCATTTT.